One sample yielded the 5 T cell receptor beta chains listed below, sequenced in a study of blood T cell repertoires in COVID-19. Assay: immunoSEQ multiplex PCR; the TCRdb copy retains only in-frame clones and omits some. This table holds about 140,000 clones, around 88% found once. The sample was peripheral blood. The receptors shown here come from a human donor in a cohort sampled during active COVID-19.

This rearrangement joins TRBV18 to TRBJ1-1; D gene uncertain. V lost 1 base and J lost 0, with 9 bases in between. Germline-derived CDR1 and CDR2 are KGHSH and LQKENI. CDR3 size: 15 residues. CDR3 DNA: TGTGCCAGCTCACCACTAAGCAGGCTGAACACTGAAGCTTTCTTT. It specifies CASSPLSRLNTEAFF.

The chain links TRBV3-1 (or the pseudogene TRBV3-2) to TRBJ2-7; TRBD1 matches 8 bases. The V gene end was trimmed by 4 bases and the J gene end by 7 bases; junction bases not matched to a gene: 9. Germline CDR1 LGHDT, CDR2 YNNKEL (reference sequence). The CDR3 covers 14 residues. CDR3 in DNA: TGTGCCAGCAGCCCCCACCACCGGACAGGGGAGCAGTACTTC. It is translated as CASSPHHRTGEQYF.

J is TRBJ2-7 and V is TRBV19; 7 bases match TRBD2. Germline CDR1 and CDR2: LNHDA and SQIVND (reference sequence). This CDR3 spans 15 amino acids. The V gene end was trimmed by 8 bases and the J gene end by 1 base; junction bases not matched to a gene: 11. In DNA form, the CDR3 reads TGTGCCAGTTCGACCCCGGGGGGACTGTCCTACGAGCAGTACTTC. Translating gives CASSTPGGLSYEQYF.

The DNA for the CDR3 is TGTGCCAGCAGCACCGGGAGGAACACTGAAGCTTTCTTT. Translated, it gives CASSTGRNTEAFF. V and J are TRBV7-8 and TRBJ1-1; no firm D call. CDR3 length: 13 residues. Germline V CDR1 and CDR2: SGHVS, FQNEAQ. The V end was cut by 5 bases, the J end by 1 base, with 8 bases between.

This clone is a singleton in its sample. The chain links TRBV27 to TRBJ2-1; TRBD1 is a possible D gene (5 bases). This CDR3 contains 13 residues. Germline CDR1 is MNHEY and CDR2 is SMNVEV (reference sequence). Trimming pared 5 bases from V and 9 bases from J, leaving 14 bases between. CDR3 loop: CASSGQGVGEQFF. In DNA, the CDR3 is TGTGCCAGCAGTGGCCAGGGCGTCGGTGAGCAGTTCTTC.